The present TCR beta chain was sequenced within a study of regulatory T cells in long-lasting Graves disease. General study results and limits: Lower TCR diversity was seen in persistent Graves' patients than in newly diagnosed ones. More public clonotypes were shared by persistent patients (under 3,000) than by new patients (roughly 930). Only a small sample size was used, which may have cut accuracy.

V lost 6 bases and J lost 3; bases outside the gene matches: 11. CDR1 is MNHNS and CDR2 is SASEGT in the germline V gene. There are 16 residues in the CDR3. Arm-PCR of CDR3 regions with iRepertoire HTBI primers generated TCR beta libraries. TCRdb recomputed calls from the multiplex PCR reads with MiXCR, one row per CDR3 protein. The data contain a few hundred thousand distinct CDR3 sequences, 23% of them seen just once; the ten biggest clones take up roughly 26%. About this clonotype: The antigen remains undetermined.

Regarding time point: persistent/refractory GD, antithyroid drugs over 5 years with positive TRAb. Scientists built the TCR library using RNA that was extracted from PBMCs. The TCR originated in a female donor with Graves disease. This material consisted of peripheral blood mononuclear cells (PBMCs), taken when the disease was refractory, from a patient treated with antithyroid drugs. The chain carries TRBV6-1 and TRBJ1-5, with 7 bases aligning to TRBD1. This CDR3 is CASRSETGMSNQPQHF. CDR3 nucleotide sequence: TGTGCCAGCAGATCCGAGACAGGGATGTCCAATCAGCCCCAGCATTTT.